The clone carrying this T cell receptor beta chain was observed a handful of times. Germline V gene data show CDR1 as SGHVS and CDR2 as FQNEAQ. Trimming removed 6 bases from V and 7 bases from J; junction bases left unmatched: 10. CDR3 size: 14 residues. This entry is derived from a study of shared clonotypes between healthy human individuals. Sequencing was performed with immunoSEQ multiplex PCR; in TCRdb, only in-frame clones are kept and a portion is missing. The sample lists nearly 750,000 clones, over 60% occurring once. The chain uses TRBV7-8 and TRBJ2-7; TRBD1 agrees at 9 bases. This receptor was identified in a young woman in good health. The sample consisted of memory CD4+ T cells sorted from blood. Subset denoted: CD45RA-negative fraction. CDR3 sequence reads: CASSPQGAVEEQYF. DNA for the CDR3: TGTGCCAGCAGTCCACAGGGGGCGGTGGAAGAGCAGTACTTC.